This T cell receptor beta chain was observed in a study of blood T cell repertoires in COVID-19. Study as a whole: PBMCs, B-cell-depleted T cells, or T cells were the source of the cDNA or gDNA that made up the material.

Original methodology: By means of reference gene primer amplification, nucleated cell counts were estimated. The table came from immunoSEQ multiplex PCR; TCRdb's copy has only in-frame clones and leaves some out. The V and J calls and clone size were taken over from that table, and D and trimming were inferred from the DNA. Of 180,000 or so clones listed, 86% are singletons. The CDR3 has 16 amino acids. Germline lookup yields CDR1 SGDLS and CDR2 YYNGEE. V lost 0 bases and J lost 4; bases outside the gene matches: 4. This TCR derives from a young man with acute or convalescent COVID-19. Material: peripheral blood. The J gene is TRBJ2-2, the V gene TRBV9, with TRBD2 matching 9 bases. CDR3 bases: TGTGCCAGCAGCGTAGGCGGGGGGGCGACCACCGGGGAGCTGTTTTTT. Protein sequence: CASSVGGGATTGELFF.